A selection of T cell receptor beta chains follows, all from one sample in a study of Graves' ophthalmopathy and Graves' hyperthyroidism. One entry per CDR3 protein, called by TCRdb with MiXCR from the multiplex PCR reads. Here the sample spans over a million distinct CDR3 sequences, 35% to 40% being singletons. The material sequenced was peripheral blood or thyroid tissue (not recorded which). The receptors originated from an adult man with Graves' hyperthyroidism. CDR3s include the opening cysteine and the closing phenylalanine or tryptophan. Fields, in order: V gene, D gene, clone size, J gene, CDR3 length, CDR3 DNA, CDR3 protein. A D gene is named only where the DNA matches it firmly. Some rows have no size entry. The others give once, few or many, or a class for an expanded clone.

V gene: TRBV20-1; D gene: NA; clone size: many; J gene: TRBJ1-3; CDR3 length: 14; CDR3 DNA: TGCAGTGCTACCGGACCGTACTCTGGAAACACCATATATTTT; CDR3 protein: CSATGPYSGNTIYF
V gene: TRBV7-8; D gene: NA; clone size: NA; J gene: TRBJ2-2; CDR3 length: 13; CDR3 DNA: TGTGCCAGCAGAGACAGCCCCACCGGGGAGCTGTTTTTT; CDR3 protein: CASRDSPTGELFF
V gene: TRBV11-2; D gene: TRBD1; clone size: many; J gene: TRBJ1-2; CDR3 length: 13; CDR3 DNA: TGTGCCAGCAGCTTAGGCCCAGGGGGAGGCTACACCTTC; CDR3 protein: CASSLGPGGGYTF
V gene: TRBV29-1; D gene: NA; clone size: NA; J gene: TRBJ1-2; CDR3 length: 12; CDR3 DNA: TGCAGCGTTGAAACAGGGTTCTATGGCTACACCTTC; CDR3 protein: CSVETGFYGYTF
V gene: TRBV15; D gene: TRBD2; clone size: once; J gene: TRBJ2-5; CDR3 length: 15; CDR3 DNA: TGTGCCACCAGCCATAGCGGGAGGTTGGTAGAGACCCAGTACTTC; CDR3 protein: CATSHSGRLVETQYF
V gene: TRBV2; D gene: NA; clone size: many; J gene: TRBJ1-2; CDR3 length: 12; CDR3 DNA: TGTGCCAGCAGGGGATGGGAGAGTGGCTACACCTTC; CDR3 protein: CASRGWESGYTF
V gene: TRBV2; D gene: NA; clone size: many; J gene: TRBJ2-7; CDR3 length: 12; CDR3 DNA: TGTGCCAGCAGTAAGAGCTCCTACGAGCAGTACTTC; CDR3 protein: CASSKSSYEQYF
V gene: TRBV7-8; D gene: TRBD1; clone size: many; J gene: TRBJ1-4; CDR3 length: 14; CDR3 DNA: TGTGCCAGCAGCTCCGACAGGGGGGCTGAAAAACTGTTTTTT; CDR3 protein: CASSSDRGAEKLFF
V gene: TRBV6-5; D gene: NA; clone size: many; J gene: TRBJ1-3; CDR3 length: 15; CDR3 DNA: TGTGCCAGCAGCCCTGACGGATACTCTGGAAACACCATATATTTT; CDR3 protein: CASSPDGYSGNTIYF
V gene: TRBV5-8; D gene: NA; clone size: NA; J gene: TRBJ2-7; CDR3 length: 15; CDR3 DNA: TGTGCCAGCAGCTTGGCCGGACGGACGACCTACGAGCAGTACTTC; CDR3 protein: CASSLAGRTTYEQYF
V gene: TRBV7-9; D gene: NA; clone size: NA; J gene: TRBJ1-2; CDR3 length: 16; CDR3 DNA: TGTGCCAGCAGTTACTTGCCGGGTTCACCTAACTATGGCTACACCTTC; CDR3 protein: CASSYLPGSPNYGYTF
V gene: TRBV6-1; D gene: NA; clone size: few; J gene: TRBJ2-5; CDR3 length: 15; CDR3 DNA: TGTGCCAGCCATCCCTCCGCAGGGCTAAGTGAGACCCAGTACTTC; CDR3 protein: CASHPSAGLSETQYF
V gene: TRBV4-1; D gene: NA; clone size: NA; J gene: TRBJ2-7; CDR3 length: 17; CDR3 DNA: TGCGCCAGCAGCCAAGATGCTAGGACAGCAAGAATCTACGAGCAGTACTTC; CDR3 protein: CASSQDARTARIYEQYF
V gene: TRBV10-3; D gene: TRBD1; clone size: NA; J gene: TRBJ2-2; CDR3 length: 12; CDR3 DNA: TGTGCCACAGGGGGCTGGGTCGGGGAGCTGTTTTTT; CDR3 protein: CATGGWVGELFF
V gene: TRBV10-3; D gene: NA; clone size: many; J gene: TRBJ1-4; CDR3 length: 14; CDR3 DNA: TGTGCCATCAGCACCGGGACTTCTTACGAAAAACTGTTTTTT; CDR3 protein: CAISTGTSYEKLFF
V gene: TRBV4-3; D gene: TRBD1; clone size: NA; J gene: TRBJ1-1; CDR3 length: 15; CDR3 DNA: TGCGCCAGCAGCCAAAGGACAGGGGGAGGCACTGAAGCTTTCTTT; CDR3 protein: CASSQRTGGGTEAFF
V gene: TRBV4-1; D gene: NA; clone size: few; J gene: TRBJ2-5; CDR3 length: 13; CDR3 DNA: TGCGCCAGCAGCCACGGGGGTTCCGAGACCCAGTACTTC; CDR3 protein: CASSHGGSETQYF
V gene: TRBV3-1; D gene: NA; clone size: NA; J gene: TRBJ1-2; CDR3 length: 17; CDR3 DNA: TGTGCCAGCAGCCCGTCCCAATCGAATTGGAGAAACTATGGCTACACCTTC; CDR3 protein: CASSPSQSNWRNYGYTF
V gene: TRBV28; D gene: NA; clone size: few; J gene: TRBJ1-6; CDR3 length: 14; CDR3 DNA: TGTGCCAGCAGAAGGGGTGGGTATAATTCACCCCTCCACTTT; CDR3 protein: CASRRGGYNSPLHF
V gene: TRBV20-1; D gene: NA; clone size: few; J gene: TRBJ1-1; CDR3 length: 10; CDR3 DNA: TGCAGTGCTAGATTGGGGTTGGCTTTCTTT; CDR3 protein: CSARLGLAFF
V gene: TRBV7-2; D gene: NA; clone size: NA; J gene: TRBJ2-5; CDR3 length: 16; CDR3 DNA: TGTGCCAGCAGCTCGGGATCCGACCGTCCCCAAGAGACCCAGTACTTC; CDR3 protein: CASSSGSDRPQETQYF
V gene: TRBV11-2; D gene: NA; clone size: NA; J gene: TRBJ2-7; CDR3 length: 13; CDR3 DNA: TGTGCCCTACGGGCCGAGAACTCCTACGAGCAGTACTTC; CDR3 protein: CALRAENSYEQYF
V gene: TRBV7-2; D gene: NA; clone size: few; J gene: TRBJ2-5; CDR3 length: 14; CDR3 DNA: TGTGCCAGCAGCTACGGACGGAACCAAGAGACCCAGTACTTC; CDR3 protein: CASSYGRNQETQYF
V gene: TRBV19; D gene: NA; clone size: NA; J gene: TRBJ2-6; CDR3 length: 18; CDR3 DNA: TGTGCCAGTAGTATATTCTCGGGACCGATCTCTGGGGCCAACGTCCTGACTTTC; CDR3 protein: CASSIFSGPISGANVLTF
V gene: TRBV20-1; D gene: NA; clone size: NA; J gene: TRBJ2-7; CDR3 length: 13; CDR3 DNA: TGCAGCCTGCCGGGACAAATTTTCTACGAGCAGTACTTC; CDR3 protein: CSLPGQIFYEQYF
V gene: TRBV20-1; D gene: NA; clone size: NA; J gene: TRBJ1-5; CDR3 length: 13; CDR3 DNA: TGCAGTATACCGGGCAGGAGCAATCAGCCCCAGCATTTT; CDR3 protein: CSIPGRSNQPQHF
V gene: TRBV4-3; D gene: NA; clone size: NA; J gene: TRBJ1-1; CDR3 length: 16; CDR3 DNA: TGCGCCAGCAGCCAAGATATCGGGAAACGGCGGATTAAAGCTTTCTTT; CDR3 protein: CASSQDIGKRRIKAFF
V gene: TRBV27; D gene: TRBD1; clone size: few; J gene: TRBJ1-1; CDR3 length: 16; CDR3 DNA: TGTGCCAGCAGTTTCCGCCGGACAGGGGTAAACACTGAAGCTTTCTTT; CDR3 protein: CASSFRRTGVNTEAFF
V gene: TRBV9; D gene: NA; clone size: many; J gene: TRBJ1-3; CDR3 length: 15; CDR3 DNA: TGTGCCAGCAGCGTATCCGCCGGACCTGGAAACACCATATATTTT; CDR3 protein: CASSVSAGPGNTIYF
V gene: TRBV30; D gene: NA; clone size: NA; J gene: TRBJ2-7; CDR3 length: 14; CDR3 DNA: TGTGCCTGGAGTCAGGATGGCGGACCCTACGAGCAGTACTTC; CDR3 protein: CAWSQDGGPYEQYF
V gene: TRBV2; D gene: TRBD1; clone size: many; J gene: TRBJ1-5; CDR3 length: 15; CDR3 DNA: TGTGCCAGCAGTGGGGAGACAGGGGGCGTACAGCCCCAGCATTTT; CDR3 protein: CASSGETGGVQPQHF
V gene: TRBV28; D gene: TRBD1; clone size: NA; J gene: TRBJ1-2; CDR3 length: 14; CDR3 DNA: TGTGCCAGCAGTCCAGGGGGCGCGGTACGAGGCTACACCTTC; CDR3 protein: CASSPGGAVRGYTF
V gene: TRBV2; D gene: TRBD2; clone size: many; J gene: TRBJ2-5; CDR3 length: 15; CDR3 DNA: TGTGCCAGCAGGAGTAGCGGGAGTCTTGGGGAGACCCAGTACTTC; CDR3 protein: CASRSSGSLGETQYF
V gene: TRBV15; D gene: TRBD1; clone size: many; J gene: TRBJ2-7; CDR3 length: 16; CDR3 DNA: TGTGCCACCAGCATCGGAACGGACAGGTTCAACCACGAGCAGTACTTC; CDR3 protein: CATSIGTDRFNHEQYF
V gene: TRBV10-3; D gene: NA; clone size: NA; J gene: TRBJ1-5; CDR3 length: 14; CDR3 DNA: TGTGCCATCAGTCGATACACGGGGAATCAGCCCCAGCATTTT; CDR3 protein: CAISRYTGNQPQHF
V gene: TRBV19; D gene: NA; clone size: many; J gene: TRBJ1-1; CDR3 length: 13; CDR3 DNA: TGTGCCAGTAGAATTGACAGCTACACTGAAGCTTTCTTT; CDR3 protein: CASRIDSYTEAFF
V gene: TRBV12-3/TRBV12-4; D gene: TRBD1; clone size: NA; J gene: TRBJ2-5; CDR3 length: 15; CDR3 DNA: TGTGCCAGCAGTCCAAGGACAGGGGTAATTGAGACCCAGTACTTC; CDR3 protein: CASSPRTGVIETQYF
V gene: TRBV25-1; D gene: TRBD1; clone size: many; J gene: TRBJ2-7; CDR3 length: 12; CDR3 DNA: TGTGCCAGCAGTGAAACAGGGGTCGAGCAGTACTTC; CDR3 protein: CASSETGVEQYF
V gene: TRBV28; D gene: NA; clone size: few; J gene: TRBJ1-2; CDR3 length: 11; CDR3 DNA: TGTGCCAGCAGCCTTCGTTATTCGTACACCTTC; CDR3 protein: CASSLRYSYTF
V gene: TRBV6-1; D gene: NA; clone size: few; J gene: TRBJ1-2; CDR3 length: 15; CDR3 DNA: TGTGCCAGCAGTGAGGAGGGGGGGTTTAGCTATGGCTACACCTTC; CDR3 protein: CASSEEGGFSYGYTF
V gene: TRBV27; D gene: NA; clone size: NA; J gene: TRBJ1-6; CDR3 length: 15; CDR3 DNA: TGTGCCAGCAGTTTATTCACAGGGCGGAATTCACCCCTCCACTTT; CDR3 protein: CASSLFTGRNSPLHF
V gene: TRBV19; D gene: TRBD1; clone size: NA; J gene: TRBJ1-2; CDR3 length: 20; CDR3 DNA: TGTGCCAGTAGTCCGGGTCCGCCTGGGACAGGAGGGTACTCCTACTATGGCTACACCTTC; CDR3 protein: CASSPGPPGTGGYSYYGYTF
V gene: TRBV29-1; D gene: NA; clone size: NA; J gene: TRBJ2-7; CDR3 length: 14; CDR3 DNA: TGCAGCGGTGCCGCCGGGACGGGGAGGTCCGAGCAGTACTTC; CDR3 protein: CSGAAGTGRSEQYF
V gene: TRBV4-3; D gene: NA; clone size: few; J gene: TRBJ1-2; CDR3 length: 15; CDR3 DNA: TGCGCCAGCAGCCAAGAGGGTGGACGGCCCCCCGGCTACACCTTC; CDR3 protein: CASSQEGGRPPGYTF
V gene: TRBV5-1; D gene: TRBD1; clone size: many; J gene: TRBJ1-2; CDR3 length: 16; CDR3 DNA: TGCGCCAGCAGCTCTTCCTCGGGACAGGGGAGATATGGCTACACCTTC; CDR3 protein: CASSSSSGQGRYGYTF
V gene: TRBV20-1; D gene: TRBD2; clone size: NA; J gene: TRBJ2-5; CDR3 length: 13; CDR3 DNA: TGCAGTGCCCCCGGGGGAGGGATAGAGACCCAGTACTTC; CDR3 protein: CSAPGGGIETQYF
V gene: TRBV11-2; D gene: NA; clone size: many; J gene: TRBJ1-2; CDR3 length: 15; CDR3 DNA: TGTGCCAGCAGCTTAGGGGGGAAGGGGGTACACGGCTACACCTTC; CDR3 protein: CASSLGGKGVHGYTF
V gene: TRBV20-1; D gene: TRBD2; clone size: NA; J gene: TRBJ2-2; CDR3 length: 19; CDR3 DNA: TGCAGTGTTACCCCGCTCCGGACTAGCGGGAGAGTTGTCCCCGGGGAGCTGTTTTTT; CDR3 protein: CSVTPLRTSGRVVPGELFF
V gene: TRBV10-3; D gene: NA; clone size: NA; J gene: TRBJ2-6; CDR3 length: 15; CDR3 DNA: TGTGCCATCAGTGAGTCAAAATCTGGGGCCAACGTCCTGACTTTC; CDR3 protein: CAISESKSGANVLTF
V gene: TRBV20-1; D gene: NA; clone size: NA; J gene: TRBJ1-5; CDR3 length: 10; CDR3 DNA: TGCAGTGCGGATACAGGGTACGAGCATTTT; CDR3 protein: CSADTGYEHF
V gene: TRBV27; D gene: NA; clone size: few; J gene: TRBJ1-3; CDR3 length: 15; CDR3 DNA: TGTGCCAGCAGGGCAGGTCGCAGTTCTGGAAACACCATATATTTT; CDR3 protein: CASRAGRSSGNTIYF